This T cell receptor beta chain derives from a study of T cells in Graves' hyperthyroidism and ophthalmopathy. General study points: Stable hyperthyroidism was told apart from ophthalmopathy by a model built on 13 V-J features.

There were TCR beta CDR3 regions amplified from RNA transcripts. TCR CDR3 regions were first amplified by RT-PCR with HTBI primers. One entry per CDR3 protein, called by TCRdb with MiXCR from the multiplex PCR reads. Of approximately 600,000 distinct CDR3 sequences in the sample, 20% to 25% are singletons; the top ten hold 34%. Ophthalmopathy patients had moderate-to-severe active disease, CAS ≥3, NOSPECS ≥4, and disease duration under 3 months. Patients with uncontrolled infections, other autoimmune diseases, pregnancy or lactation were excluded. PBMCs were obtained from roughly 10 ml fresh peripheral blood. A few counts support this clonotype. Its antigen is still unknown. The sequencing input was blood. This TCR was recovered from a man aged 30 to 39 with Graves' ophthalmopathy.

This chain's CDR3 is CASSGKAFF. CDR3 DNA sequence: TGTGCCAGCAGTGGAAAGGCTTTCTTT. The gene calls are TRBV6-8 and TRBJ1-1, with D uncertain. Trimming pared 5 bases from V and 11 bases from J, leaving 6 bases between. The length of the CDR3 is 9 residues. The germline gives CDR1 MNHGY, CDR2 SAAAGT.